This T cell receptor beta chain was identified during a study of response to subunit inactivated influenza vaccine. Study-level results: Authors suggested seasonal influenza vaccinations each recruit few new T cells.

Germline V gene data show CDR1 as MNHNS and CDR2 as SASEGT. Trimming cost V 6 bases and J 0 bases, with 8 bases left between them. The CDR3 spans 14 residues. Turning to this clonotype: Its antigen is not identified.

TCRdb re-analysed the RT-PCR reads in MiXCR, keeping a single row per CDR3 protein. The sample lists 530,000 or so distinct CDR3 sequences; 25% were seen once. This receptor was taken from a man aged 45-65 years who received an inactivated influenza vaccine. V and J are TRBV6-1 and TRBJ2-2; D is uncertain. Material: CD4+ T cells sorted from PBMCs, obtained about 5 days after vaccination. The CDR3 spells CASRRLANTGELFF. CDR3 DNA: TGTGCCAGCAGGAGACTGGCGAACACCGGGGAGCTGTTTTTT.